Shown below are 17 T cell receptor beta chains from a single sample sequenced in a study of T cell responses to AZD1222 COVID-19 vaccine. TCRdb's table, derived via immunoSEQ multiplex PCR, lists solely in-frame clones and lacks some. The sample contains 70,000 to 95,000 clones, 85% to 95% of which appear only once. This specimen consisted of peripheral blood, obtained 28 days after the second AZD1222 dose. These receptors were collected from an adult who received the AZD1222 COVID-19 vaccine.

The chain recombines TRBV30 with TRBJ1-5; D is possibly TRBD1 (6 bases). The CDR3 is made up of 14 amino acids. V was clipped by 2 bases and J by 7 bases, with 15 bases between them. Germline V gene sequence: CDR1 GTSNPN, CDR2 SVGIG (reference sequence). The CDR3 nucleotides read TGTGCCTGGAGTTCCGGGGGGCTTCAACAGCCCCAGCATTTT. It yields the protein CAWSSGGLQQPQHF.

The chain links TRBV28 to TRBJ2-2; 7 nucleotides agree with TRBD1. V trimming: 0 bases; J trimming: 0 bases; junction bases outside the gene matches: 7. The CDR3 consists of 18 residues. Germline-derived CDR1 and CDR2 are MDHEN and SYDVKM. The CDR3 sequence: CASSLWGRQGTNTGELFF. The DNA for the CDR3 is TGTGCCAGCAGTTTATGGGGCCGACAGGGAACGAACACCGGGGAGCTGTTTTTT.

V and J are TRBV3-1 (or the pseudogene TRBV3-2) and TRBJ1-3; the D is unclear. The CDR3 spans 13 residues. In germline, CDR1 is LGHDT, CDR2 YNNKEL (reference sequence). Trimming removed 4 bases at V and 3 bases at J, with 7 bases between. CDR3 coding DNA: TGTGCCAGCAGCCCCCGGGGTGGAAACACCATATATTTT. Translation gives CASSPRGGNTIYF.

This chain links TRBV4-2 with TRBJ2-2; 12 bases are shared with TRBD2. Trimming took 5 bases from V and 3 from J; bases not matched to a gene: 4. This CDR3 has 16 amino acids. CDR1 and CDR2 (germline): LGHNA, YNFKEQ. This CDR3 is CASSRRTSGDTGELFF. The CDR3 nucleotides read TGTGCCAGCAGCAGGCGGACTAGCGGGGACACCGGGGAGCTGTTTTTT.

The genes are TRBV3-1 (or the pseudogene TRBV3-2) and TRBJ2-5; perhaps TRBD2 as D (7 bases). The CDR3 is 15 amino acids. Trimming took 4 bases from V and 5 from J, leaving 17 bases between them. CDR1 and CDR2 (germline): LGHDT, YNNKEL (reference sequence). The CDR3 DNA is TGTGCCAGCAGCCGGGTGAGGGGGGGTGGTGAGACCCAGTACTTC. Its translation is CASSRVRGGGETQYF.

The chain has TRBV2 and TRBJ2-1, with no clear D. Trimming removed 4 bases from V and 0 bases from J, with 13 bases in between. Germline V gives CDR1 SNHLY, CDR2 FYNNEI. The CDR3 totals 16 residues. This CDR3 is CASSASGSSSYNEQFF. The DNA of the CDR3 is TGTGCCAGCAGTGCTTCCGGGTCAAGCTCCTACAATGAGCAGTTCTTC.

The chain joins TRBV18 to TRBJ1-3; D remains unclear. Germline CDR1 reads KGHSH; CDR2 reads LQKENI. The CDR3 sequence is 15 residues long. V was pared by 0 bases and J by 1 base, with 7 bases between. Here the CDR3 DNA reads TGTGCCAGCTCACCACCCGGATTTTCTGGAAACACCATATATTTT. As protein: CASSPPGFSGNTIYF.

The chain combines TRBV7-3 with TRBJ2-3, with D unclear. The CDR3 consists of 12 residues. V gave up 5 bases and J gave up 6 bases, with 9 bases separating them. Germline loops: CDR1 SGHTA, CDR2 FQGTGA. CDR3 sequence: CASSGPGDTQYF. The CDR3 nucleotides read TGTGCCAGCAGCGGCCCTGGCGATACGCAGTATTTT.

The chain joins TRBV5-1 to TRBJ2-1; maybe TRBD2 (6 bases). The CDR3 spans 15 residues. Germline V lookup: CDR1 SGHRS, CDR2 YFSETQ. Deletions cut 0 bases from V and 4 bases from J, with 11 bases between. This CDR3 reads CASSLVTSQYNEQFF. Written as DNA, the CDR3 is TGCGCCAGCAGCTTGGTAACTAGCCAGTACAATGAGCAGTTCTTC.

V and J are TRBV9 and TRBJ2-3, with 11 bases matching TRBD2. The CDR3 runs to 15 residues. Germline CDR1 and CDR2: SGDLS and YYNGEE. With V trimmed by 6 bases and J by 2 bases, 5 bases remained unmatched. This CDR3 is CASTVTSGATDTQYF. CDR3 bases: TGTGCCAGCACCGTGACTAGCGGGGCCACAGATACGCAGTATTTT.

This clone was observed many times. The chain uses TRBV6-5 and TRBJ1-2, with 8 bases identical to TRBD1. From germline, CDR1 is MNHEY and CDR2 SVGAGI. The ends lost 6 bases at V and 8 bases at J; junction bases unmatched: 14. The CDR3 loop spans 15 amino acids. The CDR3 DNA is TGTGCCAGCAGGCAAACCGACAGGGGTTTTGAGGGCTACACCTTC. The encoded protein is CASRQTDRGFEGYTF.

The CDR3 coding sequence is TGTGCTAGTGGTTTGGTAGGGCAGGGGAGGATCACTGAAGCTTTCTTT. Translated: CASGLVGQGRITEAFF. The V gene is TRBV12-5, the J gene TRBJ1-1; D is perhaps TRBD1 (6 bases). The germline CDR1 and CDR2 sequences are LGHNT and FRNRAP. There are 16 residues in the CDR3. Trimming took 0 bases from V and 4 from J, leaving 15 bases between them.

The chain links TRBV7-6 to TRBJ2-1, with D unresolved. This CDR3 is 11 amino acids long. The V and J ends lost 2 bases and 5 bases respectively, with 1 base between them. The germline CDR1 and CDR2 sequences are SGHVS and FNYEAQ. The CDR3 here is CASSLHNEQFF. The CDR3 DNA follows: TGTGCCAGCAGCTTACACAATGAGCAGTTCTTC. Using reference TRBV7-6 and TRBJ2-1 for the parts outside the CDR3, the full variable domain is GAGVSQSPRYKVTKRGQDVALRCDPISGHVSLYWYRQALGQGPEFLTYFNYEAQQDKSGLPNDRFSAERPEGSISTLTIQRTEQRDSAMYRCASSLHNEQFFGPGTRLTVL.

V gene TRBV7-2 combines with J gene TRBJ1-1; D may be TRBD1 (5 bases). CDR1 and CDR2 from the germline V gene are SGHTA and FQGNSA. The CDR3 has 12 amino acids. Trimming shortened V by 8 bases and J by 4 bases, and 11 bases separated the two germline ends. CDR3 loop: CASSSGATEAFF. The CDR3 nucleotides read TGTGCCAGCTCCTCTGGGGCCACTGAAGCTTTCTTT. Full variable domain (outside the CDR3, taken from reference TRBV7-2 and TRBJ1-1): GAGVSQSPSNKVTEKGKDVELRCDPISGHTALYWYRQSLGQGLEFLIYFQGNSAPDKSGLPSDRFSAERTGGSVSTLTIQRTQQEDSAVYLCASSSGATEAFFGQGTRLTVV.

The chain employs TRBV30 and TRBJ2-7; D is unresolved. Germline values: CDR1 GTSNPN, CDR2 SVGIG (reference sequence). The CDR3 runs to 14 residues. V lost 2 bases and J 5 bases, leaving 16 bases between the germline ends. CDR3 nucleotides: TGTGCCTGGAGTAAGTCCCTCCAGGTCCACGAGCAGTACTTC. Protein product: CAWSKSLQVHEQYF.

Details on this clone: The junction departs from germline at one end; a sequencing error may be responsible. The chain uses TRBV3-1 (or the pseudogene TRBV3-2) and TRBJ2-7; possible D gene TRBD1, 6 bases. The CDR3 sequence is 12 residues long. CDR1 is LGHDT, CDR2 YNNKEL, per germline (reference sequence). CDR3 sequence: CASSQETGQLLF. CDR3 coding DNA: TGTGCCAGCAGCCAAGAGACCGGACAGTTACTCTTC.

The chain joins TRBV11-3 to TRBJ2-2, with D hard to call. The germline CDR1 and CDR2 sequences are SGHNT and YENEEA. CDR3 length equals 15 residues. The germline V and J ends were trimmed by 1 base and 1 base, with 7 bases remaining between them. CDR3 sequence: CASSLAYGNTGELFF. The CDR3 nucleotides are TGTGCCAGCAGCTTAGCATATGGGAACACCGGGGAGCTGTTTTTT.